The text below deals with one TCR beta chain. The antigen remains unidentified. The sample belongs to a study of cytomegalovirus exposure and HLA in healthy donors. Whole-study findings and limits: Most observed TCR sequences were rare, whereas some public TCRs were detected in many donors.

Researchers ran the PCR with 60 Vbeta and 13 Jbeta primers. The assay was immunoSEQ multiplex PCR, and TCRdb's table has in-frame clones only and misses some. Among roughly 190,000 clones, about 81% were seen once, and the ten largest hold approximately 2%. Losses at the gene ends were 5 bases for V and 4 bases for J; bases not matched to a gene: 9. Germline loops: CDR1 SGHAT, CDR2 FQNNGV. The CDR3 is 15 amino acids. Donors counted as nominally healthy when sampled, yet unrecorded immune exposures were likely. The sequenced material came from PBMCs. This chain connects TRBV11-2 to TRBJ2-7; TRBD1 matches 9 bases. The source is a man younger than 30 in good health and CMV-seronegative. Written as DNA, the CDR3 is TGTGCCAGCAGCCCCTCCGTGGGACAGGGATACGAGCAGTACTTC. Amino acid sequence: CASSPSVGQGYEQYF.